Presented here are 29 T cell receptor beta chains from one specimen sequenced in a study of CD8 T cells in ankylosing spondylitis (TCRdb year 2017). The receptor library was made with 5' RACE. Instrument on record: Illumina HiSeq 2500. In TCRdb, the public reads were trimmed at Q25 with fastp and aligned with MiXCR, with productive beta chains retained. When rows share a CDR3 protein, they turn into one entry using the most common DNA and genes. The sample records roughly 260,000 distinct CDR3 sequences, roughly 20% of which are singletons. The top ten clones comprise about 8% of the sample. The specimen sequenced was blood, either unsorted or a sorted T cell fraction (not recorded which). Receptors originate from a male donor with ankylosing spondylitis or in good health (not recorded which).

The chain couples TRBV5-6 to TRBJ2-2, with D possibly being TRBD1 (6 bases). V was cut by 2 bases and J by 0 bases, with 23 bases left in between. Germline V gives CDR1 SGHDT, CDR2 YYEEEE. This CDR3 is built from 20 residues. CDR3 residues: CASSFGLWIGQTPNTGELFF. The DNA of the CDR3 is TGTGCCAGCAGCTTTGGGTTGTGGATCGGACAGACGCCGAACACCGGGGAGCTGTTTTTT.

This clonotype came up a few times. The V and J genes are TRBV12-5 and TRBJ2-5; 16 bases line up with TRBD2. CDR3 length: 17 residues. The V and J ends lost 8 bases and 5 bases, in that order; junction bases with no gene match: 11. Germline CDR1 is LGHNT and CDR2 is FRNRAP. CDR3 region: CASSTGTSGRAGETQYF. In DNA, the CDR3 is TGTGCTAGTTCCACCGGGACTAGCGGGAGGGCGGGTGAGACCCAGTACTTC.

The chain carries TRBV7-2 and TRBJ1-5; unclear D gene. Trimming removed 2 bases from V and 7 bases from J, with 9 bases in between. Germline V gene lookup returns CDR1 SGHTA and CDR2 FQGNSA. This CDR3 spans 13 amino acids. For the CDR3, the DNA is TGTGCCAGCAGCTTATTCCGTGAACAGCCCCAGCATTTT. It codes for CASSLFREQPQHF. The complete variable domain, with remaining parts taken from reference TRBV7-2 and TRBJ1-5, reads GAGVSQSPSNKVTEKGKDVELRCDPISGHTALYWYRQSLGQGLEFLIYFQGNSAPDKSGLPSDRFSAERTGGSVSTLTIQRTQQEDSAVYLCASSLFREQPQHFGDGTRLSIL.

The J gene is TRBJ1-4, the V gene TRBV9; TRBD1 aligns across 10 bases. The J segment lost 8 bases and the V segment lost 0 bases, leaving 7 bases of the junction unmatched. Germline assignment: CDR1 SGDLS and CDR2 YYNGEE. CDR3 length equals 16 residues. CDR3 residues: CASSVGDRGPGEKLFF. CDR3 nucleotide sequence: TGTGCCAGCAGCGTAGGGGACAGGGGCCCGGGAGAAAAACTGTTTTTT.

This clonotype was detected a few times. The chain carries TRBV3-1 and TRBJ2-1; 9 bases map to TRBD2. V gave up 6 bases and J gave up 5 bases; unmatched junction bases: 11. This CDR3 comprises 16 residues. CDR1 and CDR2 from the germline V gene are LGHDT and YNNKEL (reference sequence). The CDR3 DNA reads TGTGCCAGCAGAAAGACGGGCGGGGGGGCGAACAATGAGCAGTTCTTC. Residues: CASRKTGGGANNEQFF.

This clonotype was observed a few times. The chain has TRBV12-3 or TRBV12-4 and TRBJ2-5; 8 bases line up with TRBD1. The CDR3 runs 14 residues. V gave up 5 bases and J gave up 2 bases; unmatched junction bases: 4. The CDR3 spells CASSPRTGQETQYF. CDR3 sequence (DNA): TGTGCCAGCAGTCCAAGGACAGGGCAAGAGACCCAGTACTTC.

This clonotype was picked up many times. V is TRBV12-3 or TRBV12-4 and J is TRBJ1-1, with D maybe TRBD1 (5 bases). The CDR3 runs to 13 residues. V gave up 6 bases and J gave up 7 bases, with 15 bases separating them. CDR3 sequence: CASSPETGFEAFF. In nucleotides, the CDR3 is TGTGCCAGCAGCCCCGAAACAGGTTTTGAAGCTTTCTTT.

V gene TRBV7-8 combines with J gene TRBJ1-1; D not certain. Germline V gives CDR1 SGHVS, CDR2 FQNEAQ. The V end was cut by 4 bases, the J end by 3 bases, with 9 bases between. CDR3 size: 13 residues. This CDR3 is CASSSRWDTEAFF. CDR3 DNA: TGTGCCAGCAGCTCCCGGTGGGACACTGAAGCTTTCTTT.

There are many counts of this clonotype. This rearrangement joins TRBV20-1 to TRBJ2-1; D tentatively reads TRBD1 or TRBD2 (6 bases each). This CDR3 spans 15 amino acids. CDR1 is DFQATT and CDR2 is SNEGSKA in the germline V gene (reference sequence). Trimming shortened V by 6 bases and J by 7 bases, and 22 bases separated the two germline ends. The CDR3 spells CSALVRGPMLNEQFF. CDR3 sequence (DNA): TGCAGTGCACTCGTCCGGGGGCCCATGTTGAATGAGCAGTTCTTC.

The chain combines TRBV7-2 with TRBJ2-2, with D perhaps matching TRBD2 (5 bases). The CDR3 is 14 residues long. The V end was cut by 5 bases, the J end by 6 bases, with 13 bases between. From germline, CDR1 is SGHTA and CDR2 FQGNSA. The CDR3 here is CASSRQLVPGELFF. CDR3 nucleotide sequence: TGTGCCAGCAGCCGGCAACTAGTTCCCGGGGAGCTGTTTTTT.

The chain uses TRBV7-2 and TRBJ2-7; D is possibly TRBD2 (6 bases). V gave up 2 bases and J gave up 3 bases, with 8 bases separating them. CDR1 SGHTA and CDR2 FQGNSA come from the germline V gene. The CDR3 has 13 residues. The CDR3 protein is CASSLRGGYEQYV. DNA of the CDR3: TGTGCCAGCAGCTTACGGGGAGGCTACGAGCAGTACGTC.

The chain employs TRBV20-1 and TRBJ2-1, with D tentatively TRBD2 (6 bases). Germline-derived CDR1 and CDR2 are DFQATT and SNEGSKA (reference sequence). The CDR3 contains 13 residues. Trimming shortened V by 0 bases and J by 6 bases, and 9 bases separated the two germline ends. For the CDR3, the DNA is TGCAGTGCTAGAGATGTGGGGGGCAATGAGCAGTTCTTC. Its protein is CSARDVGGNEQFF.

This chain joins TRBV28 and TRBJ1-1; 11 nucleotides align to TRBD1. V was pared by 4 bases and J by 3 bases, with 7 bases of the junction left unmatched. The V gene's germline CDR1 is MDHEN and CDR2 SYDVKM. The CDR3 length is 16 residues. CDR3: CASSSWTGGSDTEAFF. The CDR3 DNA is TGTGCCAGCAGTTCTTGGACAGGGGGCTCGGACACTGAAGCTTTCTTT.

This clonotype occurred a few times. The J gene is TRBJ2-2, the V gene TRBV6-2 or TRBV6-3, with D perhaps given as TRBD1 or TRBD2 (5 bases each). Germline loops: CDR1 MNHEY, CDR2 SVGEGT. The CDR3 covers 14 residues. V gave up 6 bases and J gave up 5 bases, with 13 bases separating them. DNA for the CDR3: TGTGCCAGCAGGATCCGAGGGGCAACCGGGGAGCTGTTTTTT. It is translated as CASRIRGATGELFF.

This clonotype showed up many times. The chain recombines TRBV6-5 with TRBJ1-6; D is ambiguous. Trimming removed 3 bases at V and 6 bases at J, with 6 bases between. This CDR3 has 13 amino acids. In germline, CDR1 is MNHEY, CDR2 SVGAGI. The CDR3 DNA reads TGTGCCAGCAGTTATACAGCTAATTCACCCCTCCACTTT. Amino acids: CASSYTANSPLHF.

The table lists this clonotype with a few counts. The CDR3 sequence: CASSSRNSPLHF. In DNA, the CDR3 is TGTGCCAGCAGTTCCCGTAATTCACCCCTCCACTTT. The chain has TRBV27 and TRBJ1-6, with D unresolved. Between the trimmed V and J ends, which lost 4 bases and 6 bases, there was a span of 4 bases. Germline values: CDR1 MNHEY, CDR2 SMNVEV (reference sequence). The CDR3 runs 12 residues.

The rearrangement links TRBV29-1 to TRBJ2-5; D could derive from TRBD1 or TRBD2 (5 bases each). Per germline, CDR1 SQVTM and CDR2 ANQGSEA. V lost 7 bases to trimming and J lost 1 base, with 10 bases between them. CDR3 size: 12 residues. The CDR3, as DNA: TGCAGCGGCCGGGACGCCCAAGAGACCCAGTACTTC. This codes for CSGRDAQETQYF.

This clonotype was seen a handful of times. The chain employs TRBV5-1 and TRBJ2-5; TRBD1 is a possible D gene (7 bases). This CDR3 region has 13 residues. Germline V lookup: CDR1 SGHRS, CDR2 YFSETQ. Trimming took 7 bases from V and 2 from J, leaving 12 bases between them. As DNA, the CDR3 is TGCGCCAGCTCCTCAGGGGGGCAAGAGACCCAGTACTTC. This codes for CASSSGGQETQYF.

This clonotype was observed many times. The chain links TRBV20-1 to TRBJ2-5; 10 bases line up with TRBD2. The CDR3 is 18 amino acids. V trimming: 0 bases; J trimming: 4 bases; junction bases outside the gene matches: 14. CDR1 and CDR2 from the germline V gene are DFQATT and SNEGSKA (reference sequence). In DNA form, the CDR3 reads TGCAGTGCTAGAGATCGAGCTAGCGGGGGCCCGGGGGTAGAGACCCAGTACTTC. Translation gives CSARDRASGGPGVETQYF.

This clonotype appeared a few times. The rearrangement uses TRBV7-6 and TRBJ2-1; D gene uncertain. V was shortened by 1 base and J by 7 bases, with 17 bases between the two germline ends. CDR1 SGHVS and CDR2 FNYEAQ come from the germline V gene. This CDR3 is built from 16 residues. DNA for the CDR3: TGTGCCAGCAGCTTAGGCAGGCGTAGGGTGTATAATGAGCAGTTCTTC. Translating it yields CASSLGRRRVYNEQFF.

With respect to this clonotype: An end of the junction differs from the germline gene, which may be a read error. The chain combines TRBV11-2 with TRBJ2-3, with no clear D. Germline V CDR1 and CDR2: SGHAT, FQNNGV. The length of the CDR3 is 16 residues. CDR3 bases: TGTACCAGCACCGCGAAGGGCTTTACTAGCACAGATACGCAGTATTTT. Amino acids: CTSTAKGFTSTDTQYF.

This clonotype was detected ten times or more. The rearrangement joins TRBV5-5 to TRBJ2-5; tentative D call: TRBD2 (6 bases). CDR1 is SGHKS, CDR2 YYEKEE, per germline (reference sequence). The length of the CDR3 is 16 residues. Trimming left V 4 bases short and J 1 base short, with 17 bases between. As DNA, the CDR3 is TGTGCCAGCAGCCCGGGACTGACCAAGGGCCAAGAGACCCAGTACTTC. It specifies CASSPGLTKGQETQYF.

The rearrangement uses TRBV9 and TRBJ2-2, with 13 bases that match TRBD2. Trimming took 0 bases from V and 2 from J; bases not matched to a gene: 4. This CDR3 region has 18 residues. Germline loops: CDR1 SGDLS, CDR2 YYNGEE. In nucleotides, the CDR3 is TGTGCCAGCAGCGTAGCGGGGACTAGCGGGACCAACACCGGGGAGCTGTTTTTT. Residues: CASSVAGTSGTNTGELFF.

This clonotype occurred a few times. At one end, the junction sequence differs from germline, possibly due to a read error. The chain recombines TRBV27 with TRBJ1-1, with D unclear. The CDR3 contains 9 residues. Germline loops: CDR1 MNHEY, CDR2 SMNVEV (reference sequence). The chain's CDR3 is CASRPRARF. The CDR3 bases are TGTGCCAGCAGGCCCCGGGCCAGATTT.

There are many counts of this clonotype. The V call is TRBV20-1, the J call TRBJ2-7; D is possibly TRBD1 (6 bases). V was clipped by 5 bases and J by 4 bases, with 9 bases between them. This CDR3 is 11 amino acids long. Germline lookup yields CDR1 DFQATT and CDR2 SNEGSKA (reference sequence). The CDR3 is CSASQGYEQYV. The CDR3 region has the DNA TGCAGTGCTTCACAGGGTTACGAGCAGTACGTC.

This clonotype was detected a few times. This rearrangement joins TRBV12-3 or TRBV12-4 to TRBJ1-6; D is uncertain. Trimming stripped 6 bases from V and 3 bases from J, with 9 bases between. The CDR3 runs to 14 residues. The CDR3, as DNA: TGTGCCAGCAGAATGGGGATCTATAATTCACCCCTCCACTTT. Residues: CASRMGIYNSPLHF.

This clonotype was detected only a few times. The chain recombines TRBV7-3 with TRBJ2-1; D ambiguous. The CDR3 sequence is 13 residues long. V shed 0 bases and J shed 4 bases, with 4 bases lying between them. CDR1 and CDR2 from the germline V gene are SGHTA and FQGTGA. The CDR3 coding sequence is TGTGCCAGCAGCTTAACTCGTTACAATGAGCAGTTCTTC. It codes for CASSLTRYNEQFF.

This clonotype was picked up many times. The V gene is TRBV24-1, the J gene TRBJ2-1; D tentatively fits TRBD1 or TRBD2 (7 bases each). The V gene lost 4 bases and the J gene lost 6 bases, with 18 bases spanning the gap. The CDR3 spans 16 residues. The V gene's germline CDR1 is KGHDR and CDR2 SFDVKD. The CDR3 region has the DNA TGTGCCACCAGTGAGACAGGGACTAACAAGCTCAATGAGCAGTTCTTC. This codes for CATSETGTNKLNEQFF.

About this clonotype itself: One base away lies a much larger clone, so this may be a sequencing read error. The missing conserved phenylalanine or tryptophan at the end of this CDR3 makes a read error likely. The chain combines TRBV10-3 with TRBJ2-1, with 10 positions matching TRBD2. This CDR3 comprises 15 residues. The junction had 11 bases not matched to a gene; V was cut back by 9 bases and J by 6 bases. Germline V gene lookup returns CDR1 ENHRY and CDR2 SYGVKD. CDR3 in amino acids: CAIRPGSGRGNEQFY. CDR3 DNA: TGTGCCATTAGACCGGGAAGCGGGAGGGGCAATGAGCAGTTCTAC.